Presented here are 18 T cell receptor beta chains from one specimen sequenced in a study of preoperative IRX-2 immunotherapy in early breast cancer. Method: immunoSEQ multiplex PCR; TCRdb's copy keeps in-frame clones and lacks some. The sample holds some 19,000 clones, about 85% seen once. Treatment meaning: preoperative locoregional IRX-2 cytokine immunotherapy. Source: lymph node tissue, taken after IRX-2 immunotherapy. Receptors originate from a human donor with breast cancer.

The CDR3 sequence: CASRRTATGNQPQHF. The CDR3 region has the DNA TGTGCCAGCAGAAGGACAGCTACTGGCAATCAGCCCCAGCATTTT. The chain has TRBV6-8 and TRBJ1-5; possibly TRBD1 for D (6 bases). CDR3 length equals 15 residues. The germline CDR1 and CDR2 sequences are MNHGY and SAAAGT. The V and J ends lost 6 bases and 2 bases respectively, with 14 bases between them.

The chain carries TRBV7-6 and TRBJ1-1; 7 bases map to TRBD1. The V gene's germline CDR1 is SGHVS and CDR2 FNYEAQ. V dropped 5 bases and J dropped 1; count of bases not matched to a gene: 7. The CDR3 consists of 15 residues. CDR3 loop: CASSRDSGANTEAFF. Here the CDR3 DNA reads TGTGCCAGCAGCCGGGACAGCGGGGCGAACACTGAAGCTTTCTTT.

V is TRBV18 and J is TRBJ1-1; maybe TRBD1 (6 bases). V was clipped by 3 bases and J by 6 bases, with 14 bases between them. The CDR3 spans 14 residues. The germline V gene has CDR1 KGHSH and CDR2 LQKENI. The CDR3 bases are TGTGCCAGCTCACCCCCTCCAGGGGAATCTGAAGCTTTCTTT. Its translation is CASSPPPGESEAFF.

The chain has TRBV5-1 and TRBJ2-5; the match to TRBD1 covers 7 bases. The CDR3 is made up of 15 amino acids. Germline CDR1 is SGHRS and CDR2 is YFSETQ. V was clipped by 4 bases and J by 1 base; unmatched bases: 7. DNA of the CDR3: TGCGCCAGCAGCCTGTGGGACAGCAGCCAAGAGACCCAGTACTTC. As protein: CASSLWDSSQETQYF.

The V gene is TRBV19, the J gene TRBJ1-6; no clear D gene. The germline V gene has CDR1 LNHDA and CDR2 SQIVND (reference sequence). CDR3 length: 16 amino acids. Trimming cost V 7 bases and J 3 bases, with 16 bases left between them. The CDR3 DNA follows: TGTGCCAGTACCCTCGGACGGACTATCTATAATTCACCCCTCCACTTT. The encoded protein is CASTLGRTIYNSPLHF. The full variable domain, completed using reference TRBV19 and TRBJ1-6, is DGGITQSPKYLFRKEGQNVTLSCEQNLNHDAMYWYRQDPGQGLRLIYYSQIVNDFQKGDIAEGYSVSREKKESFPLTVTSAQKNPTAFYLCASTLGRTIYNSPLHFGNGTRLTVT.

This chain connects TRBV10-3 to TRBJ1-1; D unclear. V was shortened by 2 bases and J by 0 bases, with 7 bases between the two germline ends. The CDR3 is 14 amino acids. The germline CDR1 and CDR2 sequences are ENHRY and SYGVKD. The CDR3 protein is CAISEGVLNTEAFF. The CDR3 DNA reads TGTGCCATCAGTGAGGGGGTGCTGAACACTGAAGCTTTCTTT.

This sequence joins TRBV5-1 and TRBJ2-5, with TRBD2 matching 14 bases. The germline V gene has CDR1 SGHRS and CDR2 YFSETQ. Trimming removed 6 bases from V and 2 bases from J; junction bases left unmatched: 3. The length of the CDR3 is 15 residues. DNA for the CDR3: TGCGCCAGCACCAGACTAGCGGGAGGGCAAGAGACCCAGTACTTC. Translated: CASTRLAGGQETQYF.

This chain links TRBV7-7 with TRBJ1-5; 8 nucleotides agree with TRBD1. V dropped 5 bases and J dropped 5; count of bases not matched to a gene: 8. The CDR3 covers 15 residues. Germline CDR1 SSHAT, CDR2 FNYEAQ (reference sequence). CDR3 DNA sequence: TGTGCCAGCAGCCTCCGGACAGGGAACGATCAGCCCCAGCATTTT. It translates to CASSLRTGNDQPQHF.

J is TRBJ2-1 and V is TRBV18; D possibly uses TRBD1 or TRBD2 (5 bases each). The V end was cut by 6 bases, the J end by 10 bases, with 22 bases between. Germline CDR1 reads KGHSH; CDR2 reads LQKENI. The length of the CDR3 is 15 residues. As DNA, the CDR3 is TGTGCCAGCTCTCCCCCAGCGAGGGGTTTTCGCGAGCAGTTCTTC. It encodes CASSPPARGFREQFF. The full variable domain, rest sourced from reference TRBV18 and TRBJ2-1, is NAGVMQNPRHLVRRRGQEARLRCSPMKGHSHVYWYRQLPEEGLKFMVYLQKENIIDESGMPKERFSAEFPKEGPSILRIQQVVRGDSAAYFCASSPPARGFREQFFGPGTRLTVL.

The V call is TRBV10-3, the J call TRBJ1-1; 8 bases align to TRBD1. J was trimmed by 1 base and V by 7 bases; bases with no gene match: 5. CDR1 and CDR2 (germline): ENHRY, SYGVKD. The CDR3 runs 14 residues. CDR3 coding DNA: TGTGCCATCAACATGGACAGGGCGAACACTGAAGCTTTCTTT. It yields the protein CAINMDRANTEAFF.

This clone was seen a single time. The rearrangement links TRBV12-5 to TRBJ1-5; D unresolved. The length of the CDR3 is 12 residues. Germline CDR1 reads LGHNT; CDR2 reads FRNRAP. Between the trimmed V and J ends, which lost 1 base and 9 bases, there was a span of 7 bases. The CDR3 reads CASGLDVGPQHF. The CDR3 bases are TGTGCTAGTGGTTTGGACGTGGGGCCCCAGCATTTT.

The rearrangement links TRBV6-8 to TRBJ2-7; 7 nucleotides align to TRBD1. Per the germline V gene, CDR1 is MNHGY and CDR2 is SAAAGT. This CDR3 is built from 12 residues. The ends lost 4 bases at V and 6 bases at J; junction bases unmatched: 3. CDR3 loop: CASSFNRGEQYF. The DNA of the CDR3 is TGTGCCAGCAGTTTCAACAGGGGCGAGCAGTACTTC.

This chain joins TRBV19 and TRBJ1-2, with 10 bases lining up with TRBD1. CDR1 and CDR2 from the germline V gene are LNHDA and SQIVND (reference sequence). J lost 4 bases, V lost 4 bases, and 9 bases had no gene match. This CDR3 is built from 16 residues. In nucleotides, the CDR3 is TGTGCCAGTAGTAACACCGGGACAGGGGTTACCTATGGCTACACCTTC. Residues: CASSNTGTGVTYGYTF. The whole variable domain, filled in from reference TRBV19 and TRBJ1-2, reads DGGITQSPKYLFRKEGQNVTLSCEQNLNHDAMYWYRQDPGQGLRLIYYSQIVNDFQKGDIAEGYSVSREKKESFPLTVTSAQKNPTAFYLCASSNTGTGVTYGYTFGSGTRLTVV.

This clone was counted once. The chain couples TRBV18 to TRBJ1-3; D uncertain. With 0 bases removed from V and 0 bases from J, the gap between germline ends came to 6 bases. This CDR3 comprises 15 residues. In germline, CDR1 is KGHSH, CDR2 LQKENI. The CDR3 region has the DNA TGTGCCAGCTCACCACCGGAAACCTCTGGAAACACCATATATTTT. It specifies CASSPPETSGNTIYF. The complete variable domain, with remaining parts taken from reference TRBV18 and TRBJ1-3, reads NAGVMQNPRHLVRRRGQEARLRCSPMKGHSHVYWYRQLPEEGLKFMVYLQKENIIDESGMPKERFSAEFPKEGPSILRIQQVVRGDSAAYFCASSPPETSGNTIYFGEGSWLTVV.

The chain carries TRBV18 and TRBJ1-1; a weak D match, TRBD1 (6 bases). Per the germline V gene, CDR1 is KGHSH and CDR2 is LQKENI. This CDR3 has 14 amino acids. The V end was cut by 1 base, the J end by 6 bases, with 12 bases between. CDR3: CASSPRDRTAEAFF. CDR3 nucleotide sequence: TGTGCCAGCTCACCACGCGACAGGACTGCTGAAGCTTTCTTT.

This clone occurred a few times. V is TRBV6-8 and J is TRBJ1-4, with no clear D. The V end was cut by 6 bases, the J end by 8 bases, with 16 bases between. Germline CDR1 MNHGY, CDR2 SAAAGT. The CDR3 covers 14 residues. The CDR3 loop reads CASRVTPKGEKLFF. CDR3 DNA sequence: TGTGCCAGCAGAGTGACACCTAAGGGCGAAAAACTGTTTTTT.

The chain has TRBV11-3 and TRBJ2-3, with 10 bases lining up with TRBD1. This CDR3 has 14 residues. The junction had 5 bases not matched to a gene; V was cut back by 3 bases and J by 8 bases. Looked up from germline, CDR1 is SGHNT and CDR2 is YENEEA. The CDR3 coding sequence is TGTGCCAGCAGCTTCGGGACAGGGGCTCCTACGCAGTATTTT. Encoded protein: CASSFGTGAPTQYF.

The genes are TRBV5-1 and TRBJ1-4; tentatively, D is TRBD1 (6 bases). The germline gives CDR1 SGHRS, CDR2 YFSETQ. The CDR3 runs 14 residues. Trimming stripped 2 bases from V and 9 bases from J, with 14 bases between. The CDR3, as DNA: TGCGCCAGCAGCTTAAGGGGGTCCTCTCAAAAACTGTTTTTT. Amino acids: CASSLRGSSQKLFF.